Detailed here is one T cell receptor beta chain. With V trimmed by 3 bases and J by 5 bases, 8 bases remained unmatched. Per germline, CDR1 SGHAT and CDR2 FQNNGV. The CDR3 extends over 15 amino acids. These data belong to a study of blood T cell repertoires in COVID-19. Profiling relied on immunoSEQ multiplex PCR, and the TCRdb table lists in-frame clones only, not all of them. Seen here are fewer than 350,000 clones, roughly 86% observed once, and the top ten hold around 2.1%. Sequenced material: peripheral blood. The chain has TRBV11-2 and TRBJ2-5, with 8 bases fitting TRBD2. The clonotype originates from a woman aged 25 to 39 who had recovered from COVID-19. The DNA of the CDR3 is TGTGCCAGCAGCTTCGGCGGGGGGCCCGGGGAGACCCAGTACTTC. Translation: CASSFGGGPGETQYF.